What follows is one T cell receptor beta chain and its context. Germline CDR1 and CDR2: LNHDA and SQIVND (reference sequence). CDR3 length equals 14 residues. The junction had 6 bases not matched to a gene; V was cut back by 8 bases and J by 2 bases. This specimen comes from a study of blood T cell repertoires in COVID-19. The wider study: Specimens from acute and convalescent COVID-19 originated in the United States, Italy and Spain. Sample material is recorded as cDNA or gDNA derived from T cells, B-cell-depleted T cells, or PBMCs.

As processed by the authors: Amplification from reference gene primers served as the basis for estimated nucleated cell counts. Method: immunoSEQ multiplex PCR; TCRdb's copy keeps in-frame clones and lacks some. Clone size and the V and J calls come from that table; the DNA yielded D and trimming. The sample carries 370,000 or so clones, over 65% recorded once. The sample comprised peripheral blood. The chain has TRBV19 and TRBJ2-7; 10 nucleotides match TRBD2. The sequence derives from a human donor with acute or convalescent COVID-19. The donor label of this sample is uncertain. The CDR3 coding sequence is TGTGCCAGTCGCAAGCGGGAGGGCCCCTACGAGCAGTACTTC. As protein: CASRKREGPYEQYF.